This is a list of T cell receptor beta chains from one sample in a study of blood T cell repertoires in COVID-19. Libraries were prepared by immunoSEQ multiplex PCR; TCRdb keeps only in-frame clonotypes and omits some of them. The data contain 300,000 to 400,000 clones, around 89% of them singletons. Sample: peripheral blood. The receptors were gathered from a woman in her thirties with COVID-19, enrolled during active disease. Each CDR3 is given with its conserved first and last residue. Each record gives: V gene, D gene, J gene, clone size, CDR3 DNA, CDR3 protein. The D gene is left open where the match is weak. The listing skips clone size in some rows; elsewhere it reads once, few, many or a size class.

TRBV10-3	TRBD1	TRBJ1-4	.	TGTGCCACCTCCAGGGGGCGCCTTAATGAAAAACTGTTTTTT	CATSRGRLNEKLFF
TRBV7-9	TRBD1	TRBJ1-2	.	TGTGCCAGCAGCTCAAAGGACAGGGGGCTCTATGGCTACACCTTC	CASSSKDRGLYGYTF
TRBV24-1	.	TRBJ2-1	.	TGTGCCACCAGTGCGGGGAGCGGCAATGAGCAGTTCTTC	CATSAGSGNEQFF
TRBV10-3	TRBD2	TRBJ2-2	.	TGTGCCATCAGTGGTCTAGCGGGGGGGGCCTCGGTAACCGGGGAGCTGTTTTTT	CAISGLAGGASVTGELFF
TRBV30	TRBD2	TRBJ2-5	.	TGTGCCTGGAGTCGGGGGGGCCAAGAGACCCAGTACTTC	CAWSRGGQETQYF
TRBV29-1	TRBD1	TRBJ1-5	.	TGCAGCGTTGTAATTGGGACAGGGGGCAATCAGCCCCAGCATTTT	CSVVIGTGGNQPQHF
TRBV28	TRBD1	TRBJ1-6	.	TGTGCCAGCACCCGGACAGGGGCCCTTTTAGAACCCCTCCACTTT	CASTRTGALLEPLHF
TRBV5-4	TRBD1	TRBJ1-2	.	TGTGCCAGCAGGGTACAGGGGGCGCGAGACGGCTACACCTTC	CASRVQGARDGYTF
TRBV29-1	.	TRBJ2-1	.	TGCAGCGTGGGGGCGGTCCCCCAGCAGTTCTTC	CSVGAVPQQFF
TRBV2	TRBD1	TRBJ2-7	.	TGTGCCAGCAGTGTGGGGCAGGGGGTAGGGTACGAGCAGTACTTC	CASSVGQGVGYEQYF
TRBV21-1	.	TRBJ1-4	.	TGTGCCAGCAGAATGGGGAGATTCGGTGAAAAACTGTTTTTT	CASRMGRFGEKLFF
TRBV6-1	.	TRBJ2-7	once	TGTGCCAGCAGTGAAGGGCCCGAGGGCTCCTACGAGCAGTACTTC	CASSEGPEGSYEQYF
TRBV2	.	TRBJ2-2	.	TGTGCCAGCAGTGAGGGGGGGAACACCGGGGAGCTGTTTTTT	CASSEGGNTGELFF
TRBV11-3	.	TRBJ2-2	.	TGTGCCAGCAGTCCCAGGCAGACAGCGAACACCGGGGAGCTGTTTTTT	CASSPRQTANTGELFF
TRBV9	.	TRBJ2-5	.	TGTGCCAGCAGCGTAGGTTCAGGGGCTGGGGAGACCCAGTACTTC	CASSVGSGAGETQYF
TRBV5-4	.	TRBJ2-3	.	TGTGCCAGCAGCTTTAGTCTGGATACGCAGTATTTT	CASSFSLDTQYF
TRBV5-1	TRBD2	TRBJ2-1	.	TGCGCCACCCGAGGGGCTAGCGGTTACAATGAGCAGTTCTTC	CATRGASGYNEQFF
TRBV10-2	TRBD1	TRBJ1-4	.	TGCGCCAGCAGTCCAGGGGGACGCAGAACCAGAAATGAAAAACTGTTTTTT	CASSPGGRRTRNEKLFF
TRBV19	TRBD1	TRBJ1-6	.	TGTGCCAGTAGTACAACAGGGGACCCCTATAATTCACCCCTCCACTTT	CASSTTGDPYNSPLHF
TRBV19	TRBD1	TRBJ1-5	.	TGTGCCAGTAGTATAAGGGGGCAAGGGGGTCAGCCCCAGCATTTT	CASSIRGQGGQPQHF
TRBV27	.	TRBJ1-5	.	TGTGCCAGCAGCCCTTCCCGGACAGCAGGACAGCCCCAGCATTTT	CASSPSRTAGQPQHF
TRBV27	.	TRBJ1-2	.	TGTGCCAGCACCCCAATAGGCTCAGGGGTGGTCGATGGCTACACCTTC	CASTPIGSGVVDGYTF
TRBV18	TRBD1	TRBJ1-4	.	TGTGCCAGCTCACCGTCGACAGGGCTTAACAATGAAAAACTGTTTTTT	CASSPSTGLNNEKLFF
TRBV6-5	.	TRBJ2-2	.	TGTGCCAGCAGACCCGACAGCCCCAACACCGGGGAGCTGTTTTTT	CASRPDSPNTGELFF
TRBV7-2	TRBD1	TRBJ2-3	.	TGTGCCAGCAGCCCGACGACAGGGGGCCTGACAGATACGCAGTATTTT	CASSPTTGGLTDTQYF
TRBV7-6	.	TRBJ2-2	.	TGTGCCAGCAGCTTAGCGTCAGGCAACACCGGGGAGCTGTTTTTT	CASSLASGNTGELFF
TRBV27	.	TRBJ1-2	.	TGTGCCAGCAGTCCCCGGGGAGGAGGTCGCGGAAAACATGGCTACACCTTC	CASSPRGGGRGKHGYTF
TRBV19	.	TRBJ1-5	few	TGTGCCAGTAGTATCAGACGGGGGGATCAGCCCCAGCATTTT	CASSIRRGDQPQHF
TRBV24-1	TRBD2	TRBJ2-1	.	TGTGCCACCAGTGATAAGATAGCGGGGGGGACGGAGAAGTTCTTC	CATSDKIAGGTEKFF
TRBV7-2	TRBD2	TRBJ2-3	.	TGTGCCAGCACAGCGGCGGGGGGGTCAGATACGCAGTATTTT	CASTAAGGSDTQYF
TRBV20-1	.	TRBJ1-5	.	TGCAGTGTTGGAGGGAATCAGCCCCAGCATTTT	CSVGGNQPQHF
TRBV19	.	TRBJ1-6	.	TGTGCCAGTAGTATAACCTGGGACACCGATAATTCACCCCTCCACTTT	CASSITWDTDNSPLHF
TRBV18	TRBD2	TRBJ2-1	.	TGTGCCAGCTCACAAGCGGGGGGGCTTAATGAGCAGTTCTTC	CASSQAGGLNEQFF
TRBV10-3	TRBD1	TRBJ2-3	.	TGTGCCATCAGTGACCCGGACAGGCCTAGCACAGATACGCAGTATTTT	CAISDPDRPSTDTQYF
TRBV10-3	TRBD1	TRBJ1-2	.	TGTGCCATCAAGCCGGGACAGACTAATGGCTACACCTTC	CAIKPGQTNGYTF
TRBV6-6	.	TRBJ2-2	once	TGTGCCAGCAGTTACGCGAGCGGGTTAGGCACCGGGGAGCTGTTTTTT	CASSYASGLGTGELFF
TRBV28	TRBD1	TRBJ1-6	.	TGTGCCAGCAGTTTCTCAGGACAGGGGAATTCACCCCTCCACTTT	CASSFSGQGNSPLHF
TRBV10-2	TRBD1	TRBJ2-7	.	TGCGCCAGCAGTGAGTCGGGGCAGGGGGTGGGCGAGCAGTACTTC	CASSESGQGVGEQYF
TRBV3-1/TRBV3-2	TRBD1	TRBJ2-3	.	TGTGCCAGCAGCCACGGCAGGGACAGAGTGGAAGATACGCAGTATTTT	CASSHGRDRVEDTQYF
TRBV6-2/TRBV6-3	.	TRBJ1-2	.	TGTGCCAGCAGCCAGATTACAGGGATCGGCTATGGCTACACCTTC	CASSQITGIGYGYTF
TRBV9	TRBD1	TRBJ2-1	.	TGTGCCAGCAGCAAAGGACAGGGGTTCGATGAGCAGTTCTTC	CASSKGQGFDEQFF
TRBV7-8	TRBD2	TRBJ2-5	.	TGTGCCAGCAGCCCTCGGGGGGTAGAGACCCAGTACTTC	CASSPRGVETQYF
TRBV6-5	.	TRBJ2-1	.	TGTGCCATCCGGGCAACGAGGGATAATGAGCAGTTCTTC	CAIRATRDNEQFF
TRBV7-9	TRBD1	TRBJ1-2	once	TGTGCCAGCAGCCCTGCAAAAGGGACAGGGGAGGGTGGCTACACCTTC	CASSPAKGTGEGGYTF
TRBV19	TRBD2	TRBJ2-1	.	TGTGCCAGCGAGCGGGGGGGCTCCTACAATGAGCAGTTCTTC	CASERGGSYNEQFF